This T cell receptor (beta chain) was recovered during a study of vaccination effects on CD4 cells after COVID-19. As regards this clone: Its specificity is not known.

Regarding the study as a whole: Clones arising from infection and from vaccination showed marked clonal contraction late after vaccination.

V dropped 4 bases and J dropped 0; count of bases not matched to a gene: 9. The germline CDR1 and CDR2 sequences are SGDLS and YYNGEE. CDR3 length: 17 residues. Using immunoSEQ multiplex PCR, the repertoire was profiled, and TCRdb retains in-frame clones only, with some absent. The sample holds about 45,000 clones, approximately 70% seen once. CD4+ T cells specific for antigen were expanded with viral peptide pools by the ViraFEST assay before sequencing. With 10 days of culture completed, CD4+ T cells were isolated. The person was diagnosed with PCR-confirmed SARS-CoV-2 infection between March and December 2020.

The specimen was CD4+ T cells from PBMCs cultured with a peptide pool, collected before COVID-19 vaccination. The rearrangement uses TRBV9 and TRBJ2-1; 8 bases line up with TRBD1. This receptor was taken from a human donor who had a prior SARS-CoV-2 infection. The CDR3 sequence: CASSTRQGLSSYNEQFF. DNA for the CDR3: TGTGCCAGCAGCACGAGACAGGGGCTAAGCTCCTACAATGAGCAGTTCTTC.